This TCR beta chain derives from a study of cytomegalovirus exposure and HLA in healthy donors. Primers for the PCR totalled 60 Vbeta and 13 Jbeta. The assay was immunoSEQ multiplex PCR, and TCRdb's table has in-frame clones only and misses some. The table includes just under 65,000 clones, about 82% detected once. Trimming took off 7 bases at V and 7 bases at J, with 10 bases between the two ends. The CDR3 contains 10 residues. Germline-derived CDR1 and CDR2 are DFQATT and SNEGSKA (reference sequence). The sequenced sample consisted of PBMCs. The receptor was derived from a woman aged 30 to 39 in good health and CMV-seronegative. The V gene is TRBV20-1, the J gene TRBJ2-5; D is uncertain. CDR3 sequence (DNA): TGCAGTGTGAGTTTCGGGACCCAGTACTTC. Protein: CSVSFGTQYF.